This T cell receptor beta chain appears in the sequencing data of a study of T-cell memory formation after mild COVID-19. Only a few counts were recorded for this clonotype. After 5'RACE with constant-segment primers, TCR alpha and TCR beta cDNA libraries carrying sample barcodes and UMIs were obtained. TCRdb analysed the 5' RACE reads with MiXCR anew, one entry per CDR3 protein. The table has roughly 370,000 distinct CDR3 sequences, about 17% seen once; the top ten hold around a fifth. This clonotype was sampled from a man younger than 30 who had mild COVID-19 (a few samples of this study predate the infection). Cell type and time point are not known. Source material: PBMCs or a T cell subset sorted from them (not recorded which).

The CDR3 region has the DNA TGCGCCAGCAGCCTGGGAGCGGGGGAGGGCCAAGAGACCCAGTACTTC. Its translation is CASSLGAGEGQETQYF. The chain has TRBV4-1 and TRBJ2-5; 8 positions agree with TRBD2. V lost 4 bases and J lost 1; bases outside the gene matches: 8. Germline V gives CDR1 MGHRA, CDR2 YSYEKL. The CDR3 length is 16 residues.